Listed here are 10 T cell receptor beta chains from one sample, sequenced in a study of T cell changes during pregnancy in multiple sclerosis. TCRdb keeps only in-frame clones here, not all; method: immunoSEQ multiplex PCR. The data hold tens of thousands of clones, with approximately 90% observed a single time. The sample was peripheral blood, taken after pregnancy. The origin of the receptors is a female donor with multiple sclerosis, enrolled in a pregnancy study.

The J gene is TRBJ2-1, the V gene TRBV5-1; 9 bases map to TRBD2. This CDR3 is 15 amino acids long. The germline V gene encodes CDR1 SGHRS and CDR2 YFSETQ. The V gene end was trimmed by 4 bases and the J gene end by 1 base; junction bases not matched to a gene: 3. For the CDR3, the DNA is TGCGCCAGCAGCGTTCTAGCGGGATCCTACAATGAGCAGTTCTTC. This gives the protein CASSVLAGSYNEQFF.

This clone has only one observation. The V gene is TRBV7-2, the J gene TRBJ2-7, with 7 bases that match TRBD1. Losses at the gene ends were 1 base for V and 3 bases for J; bases not matched to a gene: 12. Germline lookup yields CDR1 SGHTA and CDR2 FQGNSA. The CDR3 is made up of 17 amino acids. The CDR3 loop is CASSLGQYRGRYYEQYF. The CDR3 bases are TGTGCCAGCAGCTTAGGTCAATACAGGGGCAGGTACTACGAGCAGTACTTC.

This clone is a singleton in its sample. J is TRBJ2-3 and V is TRBV4-1, with D perhaps matching TRBD2 (5 bases). Trimming took off 1 base at V and 2 bases at J, with 10 bases between the two ends. The CDR3 runs 15 residues. Germline lookup yields CDR1 MGHRA and CDR2 YSYEKL. The CDR3 sequence: CASSQVGINTDTQYF. The CDR3, as DNA: TGCGCCAGCAGCCAAGTCGGGATAAACACAGATACGCAGTATTTT.

The V call is TRBV5-1, the J call TRBJ1-2; possibly TRBD1 for D (6 bases). V was pared by 3 bases and J by 5 bases, with 11 bases between. The CDR3 length is 13 residues. Germline V CDR1 and CDR2: SGHRS, YFSETQ. The CDR3 region has the DNA TGCGCCAGCAGCTCGACAGGACAATATGGCTACACCTTC. Its protein product is CASSSTGQYGYTF.

The chain links TRBV6-6 to TRBJ1-1; maybe TRBD1 (5 bases). The germline V and J ends were trimmed by 5 bases and 2 bases, with 9 bases remaining between them. Germline assignment: CDR1 MNHNY and CDR2 SVGAGI (reference sequence). The CDR3 contains 13 residues. Written as DNA, the CDR3 is TGTGCCAGCAGTCCAGGGATTAACACTGAAGCTTTCTTT. Translating gives CASSPGINTEAFF.

The gene calls are TRBV5-4 and TRBJ2-7, with 9 bases lining up with TRBD1. Trimming cost V 4 bases and J 3 bases; bases outside gene matches: 2. Germline V gene data show CDR1 as SGHNT and CDR2 as YYREEE (reference sequence). The CDR3 consists of 13 residues. The CDR3 DNA follows: TGTGCCAGCAGCCGGACAGGGGACTACGAGCAGTACTTC. As protein: CASSRTGDYEQYF.

The rearrangement links TRBV10-1 to TRBJ2-5; 9 bases line up with TRBD2. The V segment lost 0 bases and the J segment 13 bases; nucleotides outside the gene matches: 3. Germline assignment: CDR1 WNHNN and CDR2 SYGVQD (reference sequence). The CDR3 length is 12 residues. The CDR3 sequence: CASSESRGGLYF. CDR3 in DNA: TGCGCCAGCAGTGAGTCGCGGGGGGGTCTGTACTTC.

The chain is built from TRBV6-1 and TRBJ2-7; TRBD1 matches 10 bases. The junction had 7 bases not matched to a gene; V was cut back by 2 bases and J by 3 bases. Germline V gene data show CDR1 as MNHNS and CDR2 as SASEGT. This CDR3 has 16 amino acids. Here the CDR3 reads CASSEQRDRGVYEQYF. The CDR3 region has the DNA TGTGCCAGCAGTGAACAACGGGACAGGGGTGTCTACGAGCAGTACTTC.

V is TRBV10-3 and J is TRBJ1-2; 9 nucleotides agree with TRBD1. The CDR3 covers 18 residues. The germline V gene encodes CDR1 ENHRY and CDR2 SYGVKD. V shed 0 bases, J shed 2 bases, and the junction held 10 bases outside the gene matches. The CDR3 loop is CAISESLNGQGLNYGYTF. The DNA of the CDR3 is TGTGCCATCAGTGAGTCCTTGAATGGACAGGGGCTGAACTATGGCTACACCTTC.

This clone was counted a single time. The chain joins TRBV18 to TRBJ2-2; the match to TRBD1 covers 9 bases. V lost 6 bases, J lost 4 bases, and 3 bases stayed unmatched. The germline CDR1 and CDR2 sequences are KGHSH and LQKENI. This CDR3 has 14 amino acids. CDR3 DNA: TGTGCCAGCTCCGGACAGGGGCTCACCGGGGAGCTGTTTTTT. Its translation is CASSGQGLTGELFF.